This T cell receptor beta chain was observed in a study of blood T cell repertoires in COVID-19. Study-wide context: Samples representing acute and convalescent COVID-19 were sourced from the United States, Italy and Spain. PBMCs, B-cell-depleted T cells, or T cells provided the cDNA or gDNA that made up the material.

V gave up 1 base and J gave up 4 bases, with 10 bases separating them. Germline lookup yields CDR1 LGHDT and CDR2 YNNKEL (reference sequence). The CDR3 runs 15 residues. In the authors' methods: Researchers report that nucleated cell counts were estimated from reference gene primer amplification. TCRdb's copy holds only in-frame clones and misses some; the assay was immunoSEQ multiplex PCR. V and J calls and clone size follow that table, whereas D and trimming were derived from the DNA. Among about 55,000 clones, 83% were seen once, and the ten largest hold about 2%. The sequencing sample was made of peripheral blood. This receptor was taken from a woman aged 55-69 years with acute or convalescent COVID-19. J is TRBJ2-2 and V is TRBV3-1 (or the pseudogene TRBV3-2); no clear D. CDR3 region: CASSQGQGPTGELFF. DNA for the CDR3: TGTGCCAGCAGCCAAGGACAAGGTCCCACCGGGGAGCTGTTTTTT.